The 21 T cell receptor beta chains below come from one sample, sequenced in a study of cytomegalovirus exposure and HLA in healthy donors. Primers for the PCR totalled 60 Vbeta and 13 Jbeta. Sequencing used immunoSEQ multiplex PCR; TCRdb keeps in-frame clones, though not all of them. The sample lists about 160,000 clones; approximately 85% were seen once. Source material: PBMCs. These receptors all come from a girl aged 2-10 years in good health and CMV-seropositive.

The J gene is TRBJ2-3, the V gene TRBV4-1; the D gene is possibly TRBD2 (6 bases). V was pared by 0 bases and J by 9 bases, with 22 bases between. Germline assignment: CDR1 MGHRA and CDR2 YSYEKL. This CDR3 comprises 17 residues. CDR3 in DNA: TGCGCCAGCAGCCAAGATCGGACCCGGGAGCGGGCAGGCACGCAGTATTTT. Translating it yields CASSQDRTRERAGTQYF.

This clone was recorded once. The sample contains more than one DNA sequence encoding this CDR3. V is TRBV5-6 and J is TRBJ1-5; TRBD1 aligns across 9 bases. There are 15 residues in the CDR3. Germline V lookup: CDR1 SGHDT, CDR2 YYEEEE. V lost 3 bases and J lost 1; bases outside the gene matches: 2. The CDR3 nucleotides read TGTGCCAGCAGCTACGGACAGGGGAGCAATCAGCCCCAGCATTTT. Amino acid sequence: CASSYGQGSNQPQHF.

The chain joins TRBV30 to TRBJ1-3; D remains unclear. Trimming left V 5 bases short and J 2 bases short, with 7 bases between. The germline CDR1 and CDR2 sequences are GTSNPN and SVGIG (reference sequence). There are 12 residues in the CDR3. CDR3: CAWLETGNTIYF. In DNA form, the CDR3 reads TGTGCCTGGCTGGAGACTGGAAACACCATATATTTT.

This clone was detected only once. The genes are TRBV5-8 and TRBJ2-5; 8 bases align to TRBD2. In germline, CDR1 is SGHTS, CDR2 YDEGEE. The CDR3 is 16 residues long. The V gene end was trimmed by 4 bases and the J gene end by 5 bases; junction bases not matched to a gene: 13. CDR3 in amino acids: CASSLRGLGPSETQYF. The DNA of the CDR3 is TGTGCCAGCAGCCTCCGGGGACTAGGCCCAAGCGAGACCCAGTACTTC.

The chain couples TRBV28 to TRBJ2-1; 7 bases line up with TRBD2. The V segment lost 4 bases and the J segment 7 bases; nucleotides outside the gene matches: 10. This CDR3 has 15 residues. Per germline, CDR1 MDHEN and CDR2 SYDVKM. Here the CDR3 DNA reads TGTGCCAGCAGTTCGCGGGAGATCGGACGTAATGAGCAGTTCTTC. Protein sequence: CASSSREIGRNEQFF.

V usage is TRBV7-2 and J usage is TRBJ2-1; D might be TRBD1 (6 bases). This CDR3 is 15 amino acids long. Trimming shortened V by 1 base and J by 8 bases, and 15 bases separated the two germline ends. The germline CDR1 and CDR2 sequences are SGHTA and FQGNSA. CDR3 loop: CASSLDTGHRDEQFF. The CDR3 DNA reads TGTGCCAGCAGCTTAGACACGGGACACAGGGATGAGCAGTTCTTC.

The V gene is TRBV4-1, the J gene TRBJ2-5, with D possibly TRBD1 on 6 matching bases. CDR1 and CDR2 (germline): MGHRA, YSYEKL. The CDR3 is 15 residues long. The V gene lost 1 base and the J gene lost 5 bases, with 14 bases spanning the gap. The CDR3 reads CASSQGGGAWETQYF. CDR3 sequence (DNA): TGCGCCAGCAGCCAAGGAGGGGGAGCCTGGGAGACCCAGTACTTC.

The rearrangement links TRBV18 to TRBJ2-3, with 10 positions matching TRBD2. Trimming cost V 8 bases and J 6 bases; bases outside gene matches: 11. The CDR3 has 15 amino acids. The V gene's germline CDR1 is KGHSH and CDR2 LQKENI. The DNA for the CDR3 is TGTGCCAGCCACCAGAGTCTAGCGGGAGCCGATACGCAGTATTTT. Translating gives CASHQSLAGADTQYF.

V gene TRBV28 combines with J gene TRBJ2-7; 7 bases are a match to TRBD2. CDR1 is MDHEN and CDR2 is SYDVKM in the germline V gene. CDR3 size: 16 residues. After removal of 4 bases from V and 1 base from J, the junction contained 10 bases not matched to a gene. CDR3 protein: CASSSSRYGRSYEQYF. CDR3 nucleotides: TGTGCCAGCAGTTCTTCTCGCTACGGGAGGTCCTACGAGCAGTACTTC.

This clone was counted a single time. CDR3 nucleotide sequence: TGCGCCAGCAGCCAAGGAAGGCCTAGACAAGAGACCCAGTACTTC. Its protein is CASSQGRPRQETQYF. The genes are TRBV4-1 and TRBJ2-5; unclear D gene. The V end lost 1 base, the J end lost 2 bases, and 11 bases lay between the germline ends. Germline V gene sequence: CDR1 MGHRA, CDR2 YSYEKL. This CDR3 is 15 amino acids long.

This chain links TRBV13 with TRBJ1-5, with D possibly TRBD1 on 6 matching bases. The CDR3 is 16 residues long. In germline, CDR1 is PRHDT, CDR2 FYEKMQ (reference sequence). V gave up 5 bases and J gave up 2 bases, with 16 bases separating them. The CDR3 region is CASSRSEGGRNQPQHF. CDR3 coding DNA: TGTGCCAGCAGCCGCTCAGAAGGGGGTCGCAATCAGCCCCAGCATTTT. Based on the CDR3 plus reference TRBV13 and TRBJ1-5, the full variable domain is AAGVIQSPRHLIKEKRETATLKCYPIPRHDTVYWYQQGPGQDPQFLISFYEKMQSDKGSIPDRFSAQQFSDYHSELNMSSLELGDSALYFCASSRSEGGRNQPQHFGDGTRLSIL.

The chain uses TRBV5-5 and TRBJ1-5, with D perhaps matching TRBD1 (6 bases). From germline, CDR1 is SGHKS and CDR2 YYEKEE (reference sequence). The V end was cut by 1 base, the J end by 6 bases, with 14 bases between. This CDR3 comprises 15 residues. This CDR3 reads CASSLFQGSGQPQHF. Here the CDR3 DNA reads TGTGCCAGCAGCTTGTTTCAGGGGTCGGGTCAGCCCCAGCATTTT. Full variable domain (missing parts from reference TRBV5-5 and TRBJ1-5): DAGVTQSPTHLIKTRGQQVTLRCSPISGHKSVSWYQQVLGQGPQFIFQYYEKEERGRGNFPDRFSARQFPNYSSELNVNALLLGDSALYLCASSLFQGSGQPQHFGDGTRLSIL.

The V gene is TRBV19, the J gene TRBJ1-3; the D gene is possibly TRBD1 (6 bases). Germline loops: CDR1 LNHDA, CDR2 SQIVND (reference sequence). The length of the CDR3 is 17 residues. With 3 bases removed from V and 2 bases from J, the gap between germline ends came to 17 bases. CDR3 region: CASSILAGGEAGNTIYF. The CDR3 DNA reads TGTGCCAGTAGTATTTTAGCGGGGGGCGAAGCTGGAAACACCATATATTTT.

The rearrangement links TRBV6-4 to TRBJ2-3; 9 nucleotides align to TRBD2. The CDR3 consists of 16 residues. The V gene's germline CDR1 is MRHNA and CDR2 SNTAGT. V lost 7 bases, J lost 9 bases, and 17 bases stayed unmatched. CDR3 nucleotides: TGTGCCAGCACGGAGTCCGGGGGTAGCGGGAGCAAGACGCAGTATTTT. Its translation: CASTESGGSGSKTQYF.

The chain joins TRBV5-4 to TRBJ1-1, with 7 bases fitting TRBD1. This CDR3 has 15 amino acids. CDR1 SGHNT and CDR2 YYREEE come from the germline V gene (reference sequence). Trimming removed 4 bases from V and 0 bases from J; junction bases left unmatched: 6. CDR3: CASSPEGGLNTEAFF. The CDR3 DNA sequence: TGTGCCAGCAGCCCGGAAGGGGGCCTGAACACTGAAGCTTTCTTT.

A single count supports this clone. J is TRBJ2-3 and V is TRBV6-1; TRBD1 might be the D (6 bases). This CDR3 comprises 14 residues. CDR1 MNHNS and CDR2 SASEGT come from the germline V gene. V shed 10 bases and J shed 6 bases, with 20 bases lying between them. CDR3 coding DNA: TGTGCCACCCGAGGGGGACAAAGCCAGGATACGCAGTATTTT. This gives the protein CATRGGQSQDTQYF.

The chain links TRBV6-6 to TRBJ1-1; unclear D gene. The germline gives CDR1 MNHNY, CDR2 SVGAGI (reference sequence). V was trimmed by 0 bases and J by 4 bases, leaving 12 bases between them. The CDR3 consists of 15 residues. The CDR3 region is CASSYSGGPGTEAFF. The CDR3 DNA sequence: TGTGCCAGCAGTTACTCGGGAGGGCCCGGCACTGAAGCTTTCTTT.

J is TRBJ2-7 and V is TRBV30; tentative D call: TRBD1 (5 bases). Germline CDR1 and CDR2: GTSNPN and SVGIG (reference sequence). Trimming left V 4 bases short and J 0 bases short, with 13 bases between. The CDR3 sequence is 14 residues long. The CDR3 DNA follows: TGTGCCTGGAAATGGGGCCTAAGCTCCTACGAGCAGTACTTC. Translated: CAWKWGLSSYEQYF.

This clone was seen once. The chain links TRBV5-1 to TRBJ2-5; a possible D gene is TRBD2 (6 bases). Trimming removed 0 bases at V and 5 bases at J, with 26 bases between. Germline-derived CDR1 and CDR2 are SGHRS and YFSETQ. The length of the CDR3 is 19 residues. This CDR3 is CASSLGGGTLARPRETQYF. CDR3 in DNA: TGCGCCAGCAGCTTGGGTGGAGGGACTCTAGCGCGGCCCCGGGAGACCCAGTACTTC.

This CDR3 reads CASSTDRGREYF. The CDR3 bases are TGTGCCAGCAGCACTGACAGGGGGCGGGAGTACTTC. This chain links TRBV5-6 with TRBJ2-7, with 10 bases aligning to TRBD1. This CDR3 comprises 12 residues. In germline, CDR1 is SGHDT, CDR2 YYEEEE. The J segment lost 11 bases and the V segment lost 4 bases, leaving 6 bases of the junction unmatched.

The chain couples TRBV5-6 to TRBJ2-3; 7 positions agree with TRBD2. The germline V gene has CDR1 SGHDT and CDR2 YYEEEE. Losses at the gene ends were 1 base for V and 5 bases for J; bases not matched to a gene: 4. This CDR3 region has 14 residues. CDR3 nucleotide sequence: TGTGCCAGCAGCTTGAGGGCGGGAGTAGATACGCAGTATTTT. Its translation is CASSLRAGVDTQYF.